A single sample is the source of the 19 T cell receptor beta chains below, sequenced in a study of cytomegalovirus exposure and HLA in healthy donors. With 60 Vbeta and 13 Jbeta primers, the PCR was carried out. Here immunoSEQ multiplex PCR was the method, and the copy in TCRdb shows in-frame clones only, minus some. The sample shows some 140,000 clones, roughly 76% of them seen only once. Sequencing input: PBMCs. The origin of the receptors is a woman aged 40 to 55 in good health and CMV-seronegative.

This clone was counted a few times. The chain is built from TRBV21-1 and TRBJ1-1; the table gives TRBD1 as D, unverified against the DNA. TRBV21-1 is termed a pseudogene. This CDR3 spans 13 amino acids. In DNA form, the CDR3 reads TGTGCCAGCAGCGAACAGGGGGGCACTGAAGCTTTCTTT. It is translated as CASSEQGGTEAFF.

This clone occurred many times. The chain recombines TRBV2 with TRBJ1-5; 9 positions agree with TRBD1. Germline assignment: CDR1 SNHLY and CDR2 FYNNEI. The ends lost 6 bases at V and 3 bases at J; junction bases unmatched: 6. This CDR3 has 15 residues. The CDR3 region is CASSTGTGFNQPQHF. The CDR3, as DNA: TGTGCCAGCAGCACCGGGACAGGGTTCAATCAGCCCCAGCATTTT.

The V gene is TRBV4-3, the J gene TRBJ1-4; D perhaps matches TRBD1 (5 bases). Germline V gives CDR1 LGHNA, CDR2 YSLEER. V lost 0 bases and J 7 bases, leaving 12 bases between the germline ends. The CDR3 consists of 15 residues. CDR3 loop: CASSQDPGRGEKLFF. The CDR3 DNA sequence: TGCGCCAGCAGCCAAGATCCGGGGAGGGGTGAAAAACTGTTTTTT.

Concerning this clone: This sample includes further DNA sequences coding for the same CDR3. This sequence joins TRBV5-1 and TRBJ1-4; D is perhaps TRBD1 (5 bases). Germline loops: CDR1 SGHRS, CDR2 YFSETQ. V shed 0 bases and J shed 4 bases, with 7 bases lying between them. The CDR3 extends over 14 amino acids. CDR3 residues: CASSLGRVNEKLFF. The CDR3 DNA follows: TGCGCCAGCAGCTTGGGCAGGGTTAATGAAAAACTGTTTTTT.

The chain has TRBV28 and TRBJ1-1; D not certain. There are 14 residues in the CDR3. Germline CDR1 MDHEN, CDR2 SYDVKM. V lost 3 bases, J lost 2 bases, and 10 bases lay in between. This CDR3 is CASSFLARNTEAFF. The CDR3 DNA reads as TGTGCCAGCAGTTTTCTAGCGAGAAACACTGAAGCTTTCTTT.

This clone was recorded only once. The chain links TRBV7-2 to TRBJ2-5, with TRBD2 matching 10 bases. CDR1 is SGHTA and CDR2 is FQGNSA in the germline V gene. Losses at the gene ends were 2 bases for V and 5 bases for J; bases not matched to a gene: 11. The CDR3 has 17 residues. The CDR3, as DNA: TGTGCCAGCAGCTTAACCGCTAGCGGGGGCGGTGGGGAGACCCAGTACTTC. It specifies CASSLTASGGGGETQYF.

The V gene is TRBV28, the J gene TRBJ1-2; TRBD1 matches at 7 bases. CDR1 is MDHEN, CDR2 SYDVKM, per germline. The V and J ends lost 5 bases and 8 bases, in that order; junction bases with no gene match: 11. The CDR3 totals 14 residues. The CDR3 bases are TGTGCCAGCAGTGCCTTTCAGGGGGGCGAAGGCTACACCTTC. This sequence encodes CASSAFQGGEGYTF.

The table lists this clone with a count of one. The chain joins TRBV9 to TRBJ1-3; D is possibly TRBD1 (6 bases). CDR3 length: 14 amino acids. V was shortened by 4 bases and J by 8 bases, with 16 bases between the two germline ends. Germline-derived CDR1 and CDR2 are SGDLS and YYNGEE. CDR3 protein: CASSLYRDGDTIYF. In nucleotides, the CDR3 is TGTGCCAGCAGCTTATACAGGGATGGGGACACCATATATTTT.

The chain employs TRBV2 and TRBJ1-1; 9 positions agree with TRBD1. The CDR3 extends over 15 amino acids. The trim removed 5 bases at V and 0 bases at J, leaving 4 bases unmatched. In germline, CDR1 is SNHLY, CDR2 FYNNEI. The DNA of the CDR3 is TGTGCCAGCAGTTGGGACAGGGTATTGAACACTGAAGCTTTCTTT. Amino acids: CASSWDRVLNTEAFF.

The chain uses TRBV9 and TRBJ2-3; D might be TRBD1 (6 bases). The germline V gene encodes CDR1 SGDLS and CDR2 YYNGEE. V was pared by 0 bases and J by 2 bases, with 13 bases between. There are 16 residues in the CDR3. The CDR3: CASSVEPGQFTDTQYF. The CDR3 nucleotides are TGTGCCAGCAGCGTAGAACCGGGACAATTCACAGATACGCAGTATTTT. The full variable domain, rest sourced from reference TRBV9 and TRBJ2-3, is DSGVTQTPKHLITATGQRVTLRCSPRSGDLSVYWYQQSLDQGLQFLIQYYNGEERAKGNILERFSAQQFPDLHSELNLSSLELGDSALYFCASSVEPGQFTDTQYFGPGTRLTVL.

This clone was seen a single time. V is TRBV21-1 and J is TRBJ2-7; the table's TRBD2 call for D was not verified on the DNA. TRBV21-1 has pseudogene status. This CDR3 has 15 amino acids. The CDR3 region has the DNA TGTGCCAGCAACCGAATCACTTGTACGGGTTACGAGCAGTACGTC. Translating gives CASNRITCTGYEQYV.

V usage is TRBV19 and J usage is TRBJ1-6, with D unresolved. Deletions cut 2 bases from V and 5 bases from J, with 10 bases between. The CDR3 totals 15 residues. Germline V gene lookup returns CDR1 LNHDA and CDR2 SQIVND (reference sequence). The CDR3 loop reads CASSIRGPHNSPLHF. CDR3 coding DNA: TGTGCCAGTAGTATACGAGGGCCGCATAATTCACCCCTCCACTTT.

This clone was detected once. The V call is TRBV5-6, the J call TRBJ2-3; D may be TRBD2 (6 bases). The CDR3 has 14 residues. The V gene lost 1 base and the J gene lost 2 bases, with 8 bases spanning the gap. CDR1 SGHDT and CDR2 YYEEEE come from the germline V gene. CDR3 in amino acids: CASSLRTTTDTQYF. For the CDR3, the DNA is TGTGCCAGCAGCTTGAGGACTACCACAGATACGCAGTATTTT. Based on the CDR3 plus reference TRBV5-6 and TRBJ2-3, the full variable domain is DAGVTQSPTHLIKTRGQQVTLRCSPKSGHDTVSWYQQALGQGPQFIFQYYEEEERQRGNFPDRFSGHQFPNYSSELNVNALLLGDSALYLCASSLRTTTDTQYFGPGTRLTVL.

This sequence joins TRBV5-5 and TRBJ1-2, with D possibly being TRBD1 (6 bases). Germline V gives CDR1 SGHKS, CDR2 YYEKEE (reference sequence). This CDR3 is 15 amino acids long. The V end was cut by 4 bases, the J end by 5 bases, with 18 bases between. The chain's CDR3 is CASSRDMGINYGYTF. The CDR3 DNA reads TGTGCCAGCAGCCGGGACATGGGTATTAATTATGGCTACACCTTC. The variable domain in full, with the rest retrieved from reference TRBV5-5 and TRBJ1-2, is DAGVTQSPTHLIKTRGQQVTLRCSPISGHKSVSWYQQVLGQGPQFIFQYYEKEERGRGNFPDRFSARQFPNYSSELNVNALLLGDSALYLCASSRDMGINYGYTFGSGTRLTVV.

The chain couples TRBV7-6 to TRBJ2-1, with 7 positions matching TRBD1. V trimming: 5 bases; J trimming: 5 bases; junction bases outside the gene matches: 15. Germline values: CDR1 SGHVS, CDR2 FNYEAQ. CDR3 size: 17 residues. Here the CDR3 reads CASSPRTGPSVNNEQFF. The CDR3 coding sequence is TGTGCCAGCAGCCCACGGACAGGACCCTCGGTTAACAATGAGCAGTTCTTC.

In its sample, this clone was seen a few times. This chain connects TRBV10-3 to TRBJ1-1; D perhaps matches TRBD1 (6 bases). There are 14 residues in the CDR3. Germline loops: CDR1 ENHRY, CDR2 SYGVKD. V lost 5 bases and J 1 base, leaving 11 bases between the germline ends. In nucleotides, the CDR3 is TGTGCCATCAGTATCTGGGGACAGAACACTGAAGCTTTCTTT. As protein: CAISIWGQNTEAFF.

This CDR3 reads CASSLQGSSTDTQYF. CDR3 in DNA: TGCGCCAGCAGCTTGCAGGGGTCCAGCACAGATACGCAGTATTTT. The J gene is TRBJ2-3, the V gene TRBV5-1; a weak D match, TRBD1 (6 bases). This CDR3 contains 15 residues. The germline gives CDR1 SGHRS, CDR2 YFSETQ. Deletions cut 1 base from V and 0 bases from J, with 9 bases between.

CDR3 in DNA: TGTGCCACCGGGACTAGCGGGGGACGTCAGGCCCAGTACTTC. It encodes CATGTSGGRQAQYF. The chain is built from TRBV10-3 and TRBJ2-5; TRBD2 aligns across 14 bases. J lost 9 bases, V lost 10 bases, and 10 bases had no gene match. The V gene's germline CDR1 is ENHRY and CDR2 SYGVKD. This CDR3 is 14 amino acids long.

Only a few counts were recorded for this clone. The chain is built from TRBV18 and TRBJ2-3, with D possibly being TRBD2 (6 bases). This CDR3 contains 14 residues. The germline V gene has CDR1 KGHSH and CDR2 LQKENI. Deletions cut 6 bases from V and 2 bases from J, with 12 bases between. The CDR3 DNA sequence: TGTGCCAGCTCCCAGGCGGGGTTCACAGATACGCAGTATTTT. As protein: CASSQAGFTDTQYF. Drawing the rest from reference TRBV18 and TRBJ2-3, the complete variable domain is NAGVMQNPRHLVRRRGQEARLRCSPMKGHSHVYWYRQLPEEGLKFMVYLQKENIIDESGMPKERFSAEFPKEGPSILRIQQVVRGDSAAYFCASSQAGFTDTQYFGPGTRLTVL.